This T cell receptor beta chain stems from a study of T cells in Graves' hyperthyroidism and ophthalmopathy. Germline V gene sequence: CDR1 SQVTM, CDR2 ANQGSEA. The V end lost 8 bases, the J end lost 0 bases, and 20 bases lay between the germline ends. CDR3 length equals 15 residues. Researchers took RNA transcripts and amplified the TCR beta CDR3 regions from them. The primer set for the first-round RT-PCR of the TCR CDR3 was HTBI. TCRdb itself ran the multiplex PCR reads through MiXCR, one entry per CDR3 protein. In the table there are 300,000 to 400,000 distinct CDR3 sequences, more than 11% of which are singletons. Clinical symptoms, serum thyroxine and TRAb, thyroid ultrasound and orbital computed tomography were used for the diagnoses.

The rearrangement uses TRBV29-1 and TRBJ2-7, with D unclear. Sample: blood. This TCR was recovered from a woman between 55 and 75 years old with Graves' hyperthyroidism. The CDR3 DNA is TGCAGCTCCCCGGTGGAAGGACGGAGCTCCTACGAGCAGTACTTC. Translating gives CSSPVEGRSSYEQYF.